The present T cell receptor beta chain was sequenced within a study of OX40 agonist ivuxolimab in advanced cancers. Study as a whole: Every 2 weeks, patients got intravenous ivuxolimab at one of six dose levels (0.01-10 mg/kg). Three patients had partial responses: one hepatocellular carcinoma, two cutaneous melanoma. Regarding the study as a whole: More expanded clones were seen, on average, in CD8+ T cells than in CD4+. Some nonresponders likewise displayed low normalized T-cell clonal expansion.

This CDR3 has 14 amino acids. The germline CDR1 and CDR2 sequences are MDHEN and SYDVKM. Losses at the gene ends were 6 bases for V and 9 bases for J; bases not matched to a gene: 5. On this clone itself: Its antigen is currently unknown.

Here immunoSEQ multiplex PCR was the method, and the copy in TCRdb shows in-frame clones only, minus some. Of about 19,000 clones listed, more than 70% are singletons. The origin of this receptor is an adult with an advanced solid tumor such as melanoma, head and neck, liver or kidney cancer. Sequencing used CD4+ or CD8+ T cells sorted from blood, obtained in a trial of the OX40 agonist ivuxolimab. The chain combines TRBV28 with TRBJ1-6; 10 nucleotides match TRBD1. The DNA of the CDR3 is TGTGCCAGCAGGTCTGGACAGGGGGGTTCACCCCTCCACTTT. This gives the protein CASRSGQGGSPLHF.